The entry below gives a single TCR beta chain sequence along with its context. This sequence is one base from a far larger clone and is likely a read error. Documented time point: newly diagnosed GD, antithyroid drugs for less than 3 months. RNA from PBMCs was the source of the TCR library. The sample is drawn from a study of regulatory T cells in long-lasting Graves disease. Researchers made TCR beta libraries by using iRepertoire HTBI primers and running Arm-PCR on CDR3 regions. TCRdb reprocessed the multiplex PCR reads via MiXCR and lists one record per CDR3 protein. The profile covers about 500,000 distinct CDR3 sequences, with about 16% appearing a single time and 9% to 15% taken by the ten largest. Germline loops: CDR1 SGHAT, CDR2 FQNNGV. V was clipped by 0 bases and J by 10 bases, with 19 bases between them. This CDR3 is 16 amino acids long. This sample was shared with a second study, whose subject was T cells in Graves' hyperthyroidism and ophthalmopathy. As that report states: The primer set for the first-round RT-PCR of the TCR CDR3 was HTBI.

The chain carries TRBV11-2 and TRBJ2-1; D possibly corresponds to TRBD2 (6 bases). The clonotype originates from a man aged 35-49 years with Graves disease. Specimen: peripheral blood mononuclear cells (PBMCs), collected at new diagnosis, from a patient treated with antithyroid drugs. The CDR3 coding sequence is TGTGCCAGCAGCTTAGAAGGGAGGCTAAATGTCTACGAGCAGTTCTTC. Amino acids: CASSLEGRLNVYEQFF.